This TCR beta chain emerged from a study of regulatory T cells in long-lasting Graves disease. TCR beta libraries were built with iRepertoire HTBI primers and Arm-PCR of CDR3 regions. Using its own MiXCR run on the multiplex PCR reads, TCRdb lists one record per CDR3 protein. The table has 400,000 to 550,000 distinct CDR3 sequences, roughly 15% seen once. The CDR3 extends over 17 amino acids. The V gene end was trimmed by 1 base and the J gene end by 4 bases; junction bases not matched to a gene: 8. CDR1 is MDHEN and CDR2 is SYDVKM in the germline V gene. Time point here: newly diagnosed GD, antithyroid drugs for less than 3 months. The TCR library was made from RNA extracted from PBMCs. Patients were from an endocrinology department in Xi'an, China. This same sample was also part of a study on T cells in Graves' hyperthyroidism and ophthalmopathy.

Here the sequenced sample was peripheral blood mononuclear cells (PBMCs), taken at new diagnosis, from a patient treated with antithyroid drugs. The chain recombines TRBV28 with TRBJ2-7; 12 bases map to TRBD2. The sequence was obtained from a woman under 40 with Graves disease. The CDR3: CASSLFVTSGSGYEQYF. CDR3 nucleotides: TGTGCCAGCAGTTTATTTGTGACTAGCGGGAGTGGTTACGAGCAGTACTTC.